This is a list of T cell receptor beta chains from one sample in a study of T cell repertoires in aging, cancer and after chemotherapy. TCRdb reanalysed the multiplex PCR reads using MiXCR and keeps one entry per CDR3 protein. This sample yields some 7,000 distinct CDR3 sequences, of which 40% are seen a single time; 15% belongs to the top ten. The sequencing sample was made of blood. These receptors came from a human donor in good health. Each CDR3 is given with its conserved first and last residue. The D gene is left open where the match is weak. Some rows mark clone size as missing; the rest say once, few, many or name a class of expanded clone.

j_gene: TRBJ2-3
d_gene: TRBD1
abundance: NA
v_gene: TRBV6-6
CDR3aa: CATFGDRGDADTQYF
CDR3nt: TGTGCCACGTTCGGGGACAGGGGTGACGCAGATACGCAGTATTTT

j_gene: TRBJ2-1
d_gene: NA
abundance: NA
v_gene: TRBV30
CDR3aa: CAWSLGEQFF
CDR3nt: TGTGCCTGGAGCCTGGGGGAGCAGTTCTTC

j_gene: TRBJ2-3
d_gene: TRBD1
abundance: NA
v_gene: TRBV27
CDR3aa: CASTGQGPISTDTQYF
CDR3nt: TGTGCCAGCACGGGACAGGGGCCTATTAGCACAGATACGCAGTATTTT

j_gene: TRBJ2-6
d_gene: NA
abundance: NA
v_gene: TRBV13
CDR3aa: CASRVGDSGANVLTF
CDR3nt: TGTGCCAGCAGAGTGGGGGATTCTGGGGCCAACGTCCTGACTTTC

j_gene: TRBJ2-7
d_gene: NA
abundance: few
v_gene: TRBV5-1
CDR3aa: CASSLTEYYEQYF
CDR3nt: TGCGCCAGCAGCTTGACAGAGTATTACGAGCAGTACTTC

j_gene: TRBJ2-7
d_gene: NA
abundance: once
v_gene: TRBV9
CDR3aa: CASSVGPAAGYEQYF
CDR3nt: TGTGCCAGCAGCGTAGGCCCAGCGGCAGGCTACGAGCAGTACTTC

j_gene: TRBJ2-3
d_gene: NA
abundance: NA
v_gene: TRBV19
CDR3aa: CASSIGHEARDMQYF
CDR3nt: TGTGCCAGTAGTATAGGGCACGAGGCAAGAGATATGCAGTATTTT

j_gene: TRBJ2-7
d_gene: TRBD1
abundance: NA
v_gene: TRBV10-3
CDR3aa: CAIRAGEGAGTYEQYF
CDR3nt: TGTGCCATCAGGGCAGGAGAGGGGGCAGGAACCTACGAGCAGTACTTC

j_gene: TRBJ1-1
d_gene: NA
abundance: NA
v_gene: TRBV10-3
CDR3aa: CAISVSGLEAFF
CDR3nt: TGTGCCATCAGTGTCTCAGGATTGGAAGCTTTCTTT

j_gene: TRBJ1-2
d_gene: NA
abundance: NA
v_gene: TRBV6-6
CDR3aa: CASSYSSAANYGYTF
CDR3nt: TGTGCCAGCAGTTACTCCTCCGCAGCCAACTATGGCTACACCTTC

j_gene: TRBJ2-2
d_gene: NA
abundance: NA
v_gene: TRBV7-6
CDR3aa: CASSLARRGGDTGELFF
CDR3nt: TGTGCCAGCAGCTTAGCGAGGAGGGGTGGAGACACCGGGGAGCTGTTTTTT

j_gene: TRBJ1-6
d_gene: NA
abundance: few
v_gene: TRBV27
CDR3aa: CASSWDGSSYNSPLHF
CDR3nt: TGTGCCAGCAGCTGGGACGGAAGCTCCTATAATTCACCCCTCCACTTT

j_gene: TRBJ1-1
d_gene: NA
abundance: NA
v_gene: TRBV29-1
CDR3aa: CSVRGRVMNTEAFF
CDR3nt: TGCAGCGTCCGTGGGCGCGTTATGAACACTGAAGCTTTCTTT

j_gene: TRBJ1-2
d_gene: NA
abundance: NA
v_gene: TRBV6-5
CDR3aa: CASSYFEGIDGYTF
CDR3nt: TGTGCCAGCAGTTACTTTGAAGGGATCGATGGCTACACCTTC

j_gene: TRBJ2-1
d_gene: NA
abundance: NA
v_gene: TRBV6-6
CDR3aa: CATQLGGYNNEQFF
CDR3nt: TGTGCCACCCAGCTCGGTGGTTATAACAATGAGCAGTTCTTC

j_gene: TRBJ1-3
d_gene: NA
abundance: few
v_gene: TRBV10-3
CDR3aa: CAIREGMDSGNTIYF
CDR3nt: TGTGCCATCAGGGAAGGGATGGACTCTGGAAACACCATATATTTT

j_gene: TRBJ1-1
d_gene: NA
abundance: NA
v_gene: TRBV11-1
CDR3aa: CASSLASNTEAFF
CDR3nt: TGTGCCAGCAGCTTAGCCTCGAACACTGAAGCTTTCTTT

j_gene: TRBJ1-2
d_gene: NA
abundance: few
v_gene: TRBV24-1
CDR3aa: CATSDSGQRYGYTF
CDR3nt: TGTGCCACCAGTGATTCAGGACAGCGATATGGCTACACCTTC

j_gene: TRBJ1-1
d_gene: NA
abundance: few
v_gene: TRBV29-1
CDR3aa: CSAGVNTEAFF
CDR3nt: TGCAGCGCCGGGGTGAACACTGAAGCTTTCTTT

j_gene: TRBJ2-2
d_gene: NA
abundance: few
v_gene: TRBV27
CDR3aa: CASRREMNTGELFF
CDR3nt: TGTGCCAGCAGAAGAGAGATGAACACCGGGGAGCTGTTTTTT

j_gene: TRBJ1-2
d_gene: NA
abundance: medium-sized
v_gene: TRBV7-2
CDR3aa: CASSLGDGYGYTF
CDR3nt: TGTGCCAGCAGCCTCGGGGACGGCTATGGCTACACCTTC

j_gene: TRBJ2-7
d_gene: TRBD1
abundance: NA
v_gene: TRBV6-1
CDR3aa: CASSRTGSSYEQYF
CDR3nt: TGTGCCAGCAGTCGGACAGGAAGCTCCTACGAGCAGTACTTC

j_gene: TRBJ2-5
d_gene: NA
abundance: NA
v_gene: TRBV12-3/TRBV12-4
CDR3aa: CASIQRGRGEKTQYF
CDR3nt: TGTGCCAGCATCCAGCGAGGGCGGGGCGAGAAGACCCAGTACTTC

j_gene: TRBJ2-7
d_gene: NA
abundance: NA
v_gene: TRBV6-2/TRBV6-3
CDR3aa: CASSYMDSSYEQYF
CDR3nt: TGTGCCAGCAGTTACATGGACAGCTCCTACGAGCAGTACTTC

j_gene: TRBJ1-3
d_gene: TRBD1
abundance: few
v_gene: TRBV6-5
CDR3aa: CASSYSRSPGTGGNTIYF
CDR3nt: TGTGCCAGCAGTTACTCGAGAAGCCCCGGGACAGGGGGGAACACCATATATTTT

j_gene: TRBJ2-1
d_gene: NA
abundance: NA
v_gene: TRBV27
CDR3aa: CASSASGSGSYNEQFF
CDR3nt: TGTGCCAGCAGCGCAAGCGGGTCGGGCTCCTACAATGAGCAGTTCTTC

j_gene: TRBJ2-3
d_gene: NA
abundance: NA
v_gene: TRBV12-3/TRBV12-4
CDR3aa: CASSVTDTQYF
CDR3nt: TGTGCCAGCAGCGTCACAGATACGCAGTATTTT

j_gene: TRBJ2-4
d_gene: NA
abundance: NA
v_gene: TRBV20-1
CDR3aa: CSAPEGNIQYF
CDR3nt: TGCAGTGCCCCCGAGGGGAACATTCAGTACTTC

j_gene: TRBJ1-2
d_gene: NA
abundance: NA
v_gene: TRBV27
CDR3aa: CASSLGGLDGYTF
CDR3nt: TGTGCCAGCAGTTTGGGGGGGTTAGATGGCTACACCTTC

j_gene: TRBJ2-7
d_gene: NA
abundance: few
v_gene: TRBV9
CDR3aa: CASSVDQERYEQYF
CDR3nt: TGTGCCAGCAGCGTAGATCAGGAAAGGTACGAGCAGTACTTC

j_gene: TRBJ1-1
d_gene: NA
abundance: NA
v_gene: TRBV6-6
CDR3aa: CASSYPGAFF
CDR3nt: TGTGCCAGCAGTTATCCGGGGGCTTTCTTT

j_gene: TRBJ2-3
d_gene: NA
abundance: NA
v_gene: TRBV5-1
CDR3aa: CASSLLLALEGTDTQYF
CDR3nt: TGCGCCAGCAGCTTGCTTTTAGCGCTGGAAGGGACAGATACGCAGTATTTT

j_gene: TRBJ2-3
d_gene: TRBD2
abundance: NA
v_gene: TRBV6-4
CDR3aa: CASSDGRGGDTDTQYF
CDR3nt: TGTGCCAGCAGTGACGGGCGGGGGGGCGACACAGATACGCAGTATTTT

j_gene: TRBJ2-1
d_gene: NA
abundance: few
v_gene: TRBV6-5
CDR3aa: CASSREDSWYNEQFF
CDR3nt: TGTGCCAGCAGCCGCGAGGATAGTTGGTACAATGAGCAGTTCTTC

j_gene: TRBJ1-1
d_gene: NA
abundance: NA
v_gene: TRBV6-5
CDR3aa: CASTTTGNTEAFF
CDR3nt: TGTGCCAGCACCACTACCGGGAACACTGAAGCTTTCTTT

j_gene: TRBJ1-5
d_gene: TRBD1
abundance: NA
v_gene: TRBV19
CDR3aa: CASSAGTGGNQPQHF
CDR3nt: TGTGCCAGTAGTGCCGGGACAGGGGGTAATCAGCCCCAGCATTTT

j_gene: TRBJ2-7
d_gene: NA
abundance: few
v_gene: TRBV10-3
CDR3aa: CAISENREIGSYEQYF
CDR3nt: TGTGCCATCAGTGAGAACAGGGAGATCGGCTCCTACGAGCAGTACTTC

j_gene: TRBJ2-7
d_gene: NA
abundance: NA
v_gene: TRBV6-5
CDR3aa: CASSYSGLVAYEQYF
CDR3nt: TGTGCCAGCAGTTACTCGGGACTGGTAGCCTACGAGCAGTACTTC

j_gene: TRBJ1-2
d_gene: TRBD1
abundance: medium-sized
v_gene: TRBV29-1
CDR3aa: CSVDRGGYTF
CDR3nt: TGCAGCGTCGACAGGGGCGGCTACACCTTC

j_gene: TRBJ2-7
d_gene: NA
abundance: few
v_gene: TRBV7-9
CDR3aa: CASSLSTVYEQYF
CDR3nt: TGTGCCAGCAGCTTATCGACGGTTTACGAGCAGTACTTC

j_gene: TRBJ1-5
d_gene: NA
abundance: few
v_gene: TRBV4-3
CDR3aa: CASSQDDRANQPQHF
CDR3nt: TGCGCCAGCAGCCAAGACGACAGAGCTAATCAGCCCCAGCATTTT

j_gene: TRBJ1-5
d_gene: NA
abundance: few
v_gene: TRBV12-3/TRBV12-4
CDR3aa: CASMHLLDQPQHF
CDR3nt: TGTGCCAGCATGCACCTATTGGATCAGCCCCAGCATTTT

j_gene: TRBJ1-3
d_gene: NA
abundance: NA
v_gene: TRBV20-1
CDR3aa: CSARAPQEGNTIYF
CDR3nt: TGCAGTGCTAGAGCACCACAGGAGGGAAACACCATATATTTT

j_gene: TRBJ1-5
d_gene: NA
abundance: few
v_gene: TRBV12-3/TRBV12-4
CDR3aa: CASSLGQDNQPQHF
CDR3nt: TGTGCCAGCAGTTTAGGGCAGGACAATCAGCCCCAGCATTTT

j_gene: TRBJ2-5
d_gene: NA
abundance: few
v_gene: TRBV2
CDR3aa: CAASRAETQYF
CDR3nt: TGTGCCGCCTCCAGGGCGGAGACCCAGTACTTC

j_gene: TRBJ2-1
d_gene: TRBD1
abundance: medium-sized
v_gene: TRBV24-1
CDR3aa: CATSDQRTGGGDEQFF
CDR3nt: TGTGCCACCAGTGATCAACGGACAGGGGGGGGGGATGAGCAGTTCTTC

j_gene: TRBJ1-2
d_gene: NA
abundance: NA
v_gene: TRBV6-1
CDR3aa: CASSSGAYGYTF
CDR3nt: TGTGCCAGCAGTTCGGGTGCCTATGGCTACACCTTC

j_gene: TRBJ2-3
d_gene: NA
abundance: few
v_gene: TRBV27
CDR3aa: CASSLVGTDTQYF
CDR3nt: TGTGCCAGCAGTTTAGTAGGGACAGATACGCAGTATTTT

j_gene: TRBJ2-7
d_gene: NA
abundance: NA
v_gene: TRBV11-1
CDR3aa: CASSSKVGGVQYF
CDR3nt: TGTGCCAGCAGCTCAAAGGTTGGGGGCGTGCAGTACTTC

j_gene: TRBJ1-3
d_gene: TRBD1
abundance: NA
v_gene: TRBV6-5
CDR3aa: CASSDWTGHSGNTIYF
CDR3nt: TGTGCCAGCAGCGATTGGACAGGACATTCTGGAAACACCATATATTTT

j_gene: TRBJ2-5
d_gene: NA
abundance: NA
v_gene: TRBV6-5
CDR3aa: CASSLSPGTQETQYF
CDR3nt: TGTGCCAGCAGTTTATCCCCAGGGACTCAAGAGACCCAGTACTTC

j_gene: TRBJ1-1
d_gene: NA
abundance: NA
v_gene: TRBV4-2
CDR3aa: CASSQDRAEAFF
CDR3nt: TGTGCCAGCAGCCAAGATAGAGCTGAAGCTTTCTTT

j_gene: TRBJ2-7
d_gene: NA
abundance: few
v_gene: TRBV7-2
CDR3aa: CASSTAYEQYF
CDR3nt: TGTGCCAGCAGTACTGCCTACGAGCAGTACTTC

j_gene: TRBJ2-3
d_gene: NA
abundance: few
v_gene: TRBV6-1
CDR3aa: CASNPRAHTDTQYF
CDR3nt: TGTGCCAGCAACCCGCGCGCACACACAGATACGCAGTATTTT

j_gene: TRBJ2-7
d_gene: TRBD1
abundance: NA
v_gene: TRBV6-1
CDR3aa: CASSEWDRVSNEQYF
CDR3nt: TGTGCCAGCAGTGAGTGGGACAGGGTATCTAACGAGCAGTACTTC

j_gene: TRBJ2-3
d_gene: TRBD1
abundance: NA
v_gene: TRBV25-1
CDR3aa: CASNEQGNGADTQYF
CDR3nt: TGTGCCAGCAACGAACAGGGGAACGGCGCAGATACGCAGTATTTT

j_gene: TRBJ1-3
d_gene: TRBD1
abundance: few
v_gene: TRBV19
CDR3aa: CASLEDRGPGNTIYF
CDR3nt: TGTGCCAGTCTCGAGGACAGGGGTCCTGGAAACACCATATATTTT